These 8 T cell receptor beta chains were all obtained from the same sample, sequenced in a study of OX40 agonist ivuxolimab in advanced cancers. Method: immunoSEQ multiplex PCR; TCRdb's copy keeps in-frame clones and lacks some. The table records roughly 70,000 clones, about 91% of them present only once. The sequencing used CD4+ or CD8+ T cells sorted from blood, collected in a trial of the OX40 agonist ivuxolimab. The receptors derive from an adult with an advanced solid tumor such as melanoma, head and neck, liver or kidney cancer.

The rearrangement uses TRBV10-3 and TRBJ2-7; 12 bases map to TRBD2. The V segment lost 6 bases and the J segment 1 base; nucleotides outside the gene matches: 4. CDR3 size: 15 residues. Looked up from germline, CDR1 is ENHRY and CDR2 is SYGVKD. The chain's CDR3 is CAIRTTSGRSYEQYF. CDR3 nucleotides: TGTGCCATCAGGACAACTAGCGGGAGGTCCTACGAGCAGTACTTC.

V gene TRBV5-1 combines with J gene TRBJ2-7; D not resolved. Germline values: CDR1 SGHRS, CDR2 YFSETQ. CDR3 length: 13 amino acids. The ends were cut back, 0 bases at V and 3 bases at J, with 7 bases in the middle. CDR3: CASSLEGFYEQYF. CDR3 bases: TGCGCCAGCAGCTTGGAAGGGTTCTACGAGCAGTACTTC. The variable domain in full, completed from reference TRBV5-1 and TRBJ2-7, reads KAGVTQTPRYLIKTRGQQVTLSCSPISGHRSVSWYQQTPGQGLQFLFEYFSETQRNKGNFPGRFSGRQFSNSRSEMNVSTLELGDSALYLCASSLEGFYEQYFGPGTRLTVT.

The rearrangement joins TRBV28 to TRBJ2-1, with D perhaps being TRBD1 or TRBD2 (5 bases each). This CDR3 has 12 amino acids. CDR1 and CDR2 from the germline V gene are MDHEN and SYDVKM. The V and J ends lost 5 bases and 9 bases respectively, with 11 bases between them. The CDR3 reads CASSLLGVEQFF. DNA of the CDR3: TGTGCCAGCAGTCTGCTGGGGGTTGAGCAGTTCTTC.

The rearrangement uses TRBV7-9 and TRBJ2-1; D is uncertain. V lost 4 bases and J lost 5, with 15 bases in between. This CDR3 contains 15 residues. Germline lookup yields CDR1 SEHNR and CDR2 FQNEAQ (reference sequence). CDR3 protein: CASSSVRDENNEQFF. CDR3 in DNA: TGTGCCAGCAGCTCAGTTAGAGACGAGAACAATGAGCAGTTCTTC.

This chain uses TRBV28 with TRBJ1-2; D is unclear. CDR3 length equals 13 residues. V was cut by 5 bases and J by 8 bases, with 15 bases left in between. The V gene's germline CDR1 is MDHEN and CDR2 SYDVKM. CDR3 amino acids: CASSSGVASGYTF. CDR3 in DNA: TGTGCCAGCAGTAGTGGGGTAGCTAGCGGCTACACCTTC.

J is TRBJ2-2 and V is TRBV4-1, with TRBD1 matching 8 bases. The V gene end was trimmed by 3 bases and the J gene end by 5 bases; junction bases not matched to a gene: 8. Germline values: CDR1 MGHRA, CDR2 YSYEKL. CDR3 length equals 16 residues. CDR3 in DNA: TGCGCCAGCAGCCACCCACAGGGGGGTTTAACCGGGGAGCTGTTTTTT. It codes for CASSHPQGGLTGELFF.

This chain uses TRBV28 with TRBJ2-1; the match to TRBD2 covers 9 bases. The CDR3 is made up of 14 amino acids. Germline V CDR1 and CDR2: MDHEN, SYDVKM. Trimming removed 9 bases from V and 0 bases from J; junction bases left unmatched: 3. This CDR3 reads CASHSGSSYNEQFF. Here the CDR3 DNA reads TGTGCCAGTCATAGCGGGAGCTCCTACAATGAGCAGTTCTTC.

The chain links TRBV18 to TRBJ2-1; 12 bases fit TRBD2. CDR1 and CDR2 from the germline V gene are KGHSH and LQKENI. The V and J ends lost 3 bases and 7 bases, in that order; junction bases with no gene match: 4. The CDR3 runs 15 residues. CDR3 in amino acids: CASSPRTSGTNEQFF. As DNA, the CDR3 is TGTGCCAGCTCACCTAGGACTAGCGGGACGAATGAGCAGTTCTTC.